A single sample gave rise to the 23 T cell receptor beta chains below, sequenced in a study of blood T cells in healthy people across ages. Then a second PCR, running roughly 7 to 11 cycles, was carried out with a sample-barcoded 5' primer and a J-beta primer mix. TCRdb itself ran the 5' RACE reads through MiXCR, one entry per CDR3 protein. This sample yields 1.5 million to 2 million distinct CDR3 sequences, of which roughly a third are seen a single time; about 11% belongs to the top ten. Sequences were obtained from blood. The origin of the receptors is a woman aged 30 to 39 in good health.

This clonotype was detected many times. J is TRBJ1-6 and V is TRBV20-1, with D possibly matching TRBD1 (5 bases). The length of the CDR3 is 14 residues. Germline CDR1 and CDR2: DFQATT and SNEGSKA (reference sequence). Trimming shortened V by 3 bases and J by 5 bases, and 11 bases separated the two germline ends. The CDR3 loop reads CSARSGADNSPLHF. The CDR3 DNA follows: TGCAGTGCTAGGTCCGGGGCCGATAATTCACCCCTCCACTTT.

On this clonotype: Possible read error: a much larger clone is one base away. This sequence joins TRBV20-1 and TRBJ2-7; tentative D call: TRBD1 (7 bases). The V gene's germline CDR1 is DFQATT and CDR2 SNEGSKA (reference sequence). CDR3 length equals 13 residues. CDR3 bases: TGCAGTGCCGAGCCCGGACAGGACTACGGGCAGTACTTC. This translates into CSAEPGQDYGQYF.

This clonotype was counted a few times. The chain carries TRBV4-1 and TRBJ1-5, with 8 bases matching TRBD1. Trimming removed 0 bases from V and 2 bases from J; junction bases left unmatched: 3. Germline V lookup: CDR1 MGHRA, CDR2 YSYEKL. CDR3 length: 16 amino acids. The CDR3 nucleotides read TGCGCCAGCAGCCAAGAGGGGACAGGCGGCAATCAGCCCCAGCATTTT. This codes for CASSQEGTGGNQPQHF.

The chain combines TRBV4-1 with TRBJ2-3, with D perhaps TRBD1 (5 bases). V gave up 0 bases and J gave up 4 bases, with 11 bases separating them. The germline CDR1 and CDR2 sequences are MGHRA and YSYEKL. CDR3 length: 15 residues. CDR3 nucleotides: TGCGCCAGCAGCCAAGATGGGGCAGGGCCAGATACGCAGTATTTT. Amino acids: CASSQDGAGPDTQYF.

V gene TRBV20-1 combines with J gene TRBJ2-7, with D perhaps matching TRBD1 or TRBD2 (6 bases each). Matching the DNA end better, TRBJ2-5 makes the J call doubtful. In germline, CDR1 is DFQATT, CDR2 SNEGSKA (reference sequence). This CDR3 comprises 14 residues. CDR3 loop: CSARDGGPGETQYF. The CDR3 nucleotides read TGCAGTGCTAGAGATGGGGGGCCTGGAGAGACCCAGTACTTC.

V and J are TRBV12-3 or TRBV12-4 and TRBJ1-4; maybe TRBD1 (6 bases). V lost 1 base and J 5 bases, leaving 8 bases between the germline ends. There are 14 residues in the CDR3. The CDR3 bases are TGTGCCAGCAGTTTAGTGGACAGAAATGAAAAACTGTTTTTT. Protein: CASSLVDRNEKLFF.

The rearrangement uses TRBV30 and TRBJ2-3; the D is unclear. Trimming took off 0 bases at V and 4 bases at J, with 8 bases between the two ends. Germline values: CDR1 GTSNPN, CDR2 SVGIG (reference sequence). The CDR3 consists of 13 residues. The DNA for the CDR3 is TGTGCCTGGAGTGTAAAGGGCGCAGATACGCAGTATTTT. This encodes CAWSVKGADTQYF.

The chain links TRBV9 to TRBJ2-7; D unclear. Germline CDR1 reads SGDLS; CDR2 reads YYNGEE. CDR3 length: 15 amino acids. V was trimmed by 0 bases and J by 0 bases, leaving 10 bases between them. CDR3 loop: CASSVDTFSSYEQYF. CDR3 in DNA: TGTGCCAGCAGCGTAGACACGTTCTCCTCCTACGAGCAGTACTTC.

J is TRBJ2-5 and V is TRBV18, with TRBD2 matching 7 bases. TRBJ2-7 matches the DNA end more closely, so the J call is doubtful. This CDR3 comprises 15 residues. CDR1 is KGHSH, CDR2 LQKENI, per germline. As DNA, the CDR3 is TGTGCCAGCTCACCCGGTAGCGGGCCTACCTACGAGCAGTACTTC. As protein: CASSPGSGPTYEQYF.

The rearrangement links TRBV9 to TRBJ2-1; the D gene is possibly TRBD2 (5 bases). CDR3 length equals 12 residues. Between the trimmed V and J ends, which lost 1 base and 8 bases, there was a span of 7 bases. CDR1 is SGDLS, CDR2 YYNGEE, per germline. DNA of the CDR3: TGTGCCAGCAGCGTACAAGCGGATGAGCAGTTCTTC. Protein sequence: CASSVQADEQFF.

The chain carries TRBV20-1 and TRBJ2-5; D unresolved. Deletions cut 6 bases from V and 11 bases from J, with 25 bases between. The CDR3 has 14 amino acids. Germline V gene data show CDR1 as DFQATT and CDR2 as SNEGSKA (reference sequence). CDR3 region: CSASRGITYNEQYF. CDR3 nucleotide sequence: TGCAGTGCAAGCCGAGGAATCACCTACAATGAGCAGTACTTC.

The rearrangement links TRBV4-2 to TRBJ2-7, with D possibly being TRBD2 (6 bases). Gene TRBJ2-5 matches the end of the DNA better, so the J call may be wrong. Germline V gene data show CDR1 as LGHNA and CDR2 as YNFKEQ. The CDR3 is 17 residues long. DNA for the CDR3: TGTGCCAGCAGTCGACAAATAGCGGAGGCCATTGGCGAGACCCAGTACTTC. Protein sequence: CASSRQIAEAIGETQYF.

This chain connects TRBV4-1 to TRBJ1-1, with D uncertain. Germline CDR1 is MGHRA and CDR2 is YSYEKL. This CDR3 contains 16 residues. The germline V and J ends were trimmed by 0 bases and 2 bases, with 13 bases remaining between them. The CDR3 region has the DNA TGCGCCAGCAGCCAAGATCGGTACAGCTCTAACACTGAAGCTTTCTTT. Translating it yields CASSQDRYSSNTEAFF.

This sequence joins TRBV6-4 and TRBJ2-1, with no clear D. Deletions cut 3 bases from V and 8 bases from J, with 11 bases between. Germline V CDR1 and CDR2: MRHNA, SNTAGT. The CDR3 totals 13 residues. The CDR3 is CASSEGSGDEQFF. The CDR3 DNA is TGTGCCAGCAGTGAAGGGTCTGGGGATGAGCAGTTCTTC.

This clonotype was counted between two and nine times. V is TRBV5-1 and J is TRBJ2-1; D call uncertain. V lost 2 bases and J 0 bases, leaving 15 bases between the germline ends. The germline CDR1 and CDR2 sequences are SGHRS and YFSETQ. There are 17 residues in the CDR3. DNA for the CDR3: TGCGCCAGCAGCTTTACTCCCCCCCCAAGCTCCTACAATGAGCAGTTCTTC. Translated: CASSFTPPPSSYNEQFF.

This sequence joins TRBV2 and TRBJ1-1; D is unresolved. CDR1 and CDR2 from the germline V gene are SNHLY and FYNNEI. This CDR3 has 13 amino acids. The V end lost 10 bases, the J end lost 1 base, and 13 bases lay between the germline ends. DNA for the CDR3: TGTGCCACCGAAACTGTGAGGAACACTGAAGCTTTCTTT. As protein: CATETVRNTEAFF.

The V and J genes are TRBV4-1 and TRBJ1-1; tentative D call: TRBD1 (6 bases). The length of the CDR3 is 15 residues. Trimming stripped 2 bases from V and 11 bases from J, with 21 bases between. The germline gives CDR1 MGHRA, CDR2 YSYEKL. The CDR3 DNA sequence: TGCGCCAGCAGCCAACAAAATACAGGGAGGGGTCGTGCTTTCTTT. Its translation: CASSQQNTGRGRAFF.

The chain joins TRBV20-1 to TRBJ2-7; perhaps TRBD2 as D (6 bases). V shed 3 bases and J shed 2 bases, with 14 bases lying between them. CDR1 and CDR2 (germline): DFQATT, SNEGSKA (reference sequence). There are 14 residues in the CDR3. The CDR3 spells CSASMGLDAYEQYF. The CDR3, as DNA: TGCAGTGCTAGCATGGGACTGGATGCCTACGAGCAGTACTTC.

This chain links TRBV28 with TRBJ2-3; TRBD2 aligns across 7 bases. The CDR3 loop spans 16 amino acids. CDR1 is MDHEN, CDR2 SYDVKM, per germline. Unmatched junction bases numbered 17, after V lost 7 bases and J lost 7 bases. CDR3 coding DNA: TGTGCCAGCAACCAACCGAACGGGGGAGGGCCCTATACGCAGTATTTT. Translating gives CASNQPNGGGPYTQYF.

This rearrangement joins TRBV18 to TRBJ2-7; 10 nucleotides agree with TRBD1. J lost 4 bases, V lost 2 bases, and 5 bases had no gene match. Germline assignment: CDR1 KGHSH and CDR2 LQKENI. The CDR3 runs 15 residues. CDR3 sequence reads: CASSPEGQGRYEQYF. The CDR3 nucleotides are TGTGCCAGCTCACCAGAGGGACAGGGGAGGTACGAGCAGTACTTC.

This clonotype was observed many times. The genes are TRBV7-9 and TRBJ1-1; D remains ambiguous. The V end lost 8 bases, the J end lost 1 base, and 17 bases lay between the germline ends. In germline, CDR1 is SEHNR, CDR2 FQNEAQ (reference sequence). This CDR3 is built from 15 residues. The CDR3 DNA reads TGTGCCAGCCCCAGTGGGCCTCTGACGAACACTGAAGCTTTCTTT. Amino acids: CASPSGPLTNTEAFF.

J is TRBJ1-1 and V is TRBV5-4; D unresolved. The CDR3 contains 15 residues. Trimming cost V 3 bases and J 0 bases, with 12 bases left between them. Looked up from germline, CDR1 is SGHNT and CDR2 is YYREEE (reference sequence). CDR3 bases: TGTGCCAGCAGCTCCGCGGGTATTATGAACACTGAAGCTTTCTTT. Translated, it gives CASSSAGIMNTEAFF.

V gene TRBV29-1 combines with J gene TRBJ1-1; possible D gene TRBD1, 5 bases. CDR1 is SQVTM, CDR2 ANQGSEA, per germline. The V end lost 4 bases, the J end lost 4 bases, and 13 bases lay between the germline ends. The CDR3 runs to 13 residues. Here the CDR3 reads CSVVKGWSTEAFF. CDR3 sequence (DNA): TGCAGCGTTGTAAAGGGGTGGAGCACTGAAGCTTTCTTT.